The clone carrying this T cell receptor (beta chain) was observed a few times. Its antigen is currently unknown. The sample belongs to a study of response to subunit inactivated influenza vaccine. Germline V gene data show CDR1 as LNHDA and CDR2 as SQIVND (reference sequence). V shed 7 bases and J shed 0 bases, with 10 bases lying between them. There are 14 residues in the CDR3. In TCRdb, the RT-PCR reads were re-called with MiXCR into one record per CDR3 protein. The profile covers 630,000 or so distinct CDR3 sequences, with 15% to 18% appearing a single time and around a tenth taken by the ten largest. Findings and limits, study-wide: The authors proposed limited new T cell recruitment per seasonal influenza vaccination.

The input for sequencing was PBMCs from blood, taken approximately 12 days after vaccination. The chain links TRBV19 to TRBJ1-5, with D possibly TRBD1 on 5 matching bases. This receptor was taken from a man aged 50-60 years who received an inactivated influenza vaccine. CDR3 residues: CASNPGYSNQPQHF. CDR3 bases: TGTGCCAGTAATCCAGGGTATAGCAATCAGCCCCAGCATTTT.